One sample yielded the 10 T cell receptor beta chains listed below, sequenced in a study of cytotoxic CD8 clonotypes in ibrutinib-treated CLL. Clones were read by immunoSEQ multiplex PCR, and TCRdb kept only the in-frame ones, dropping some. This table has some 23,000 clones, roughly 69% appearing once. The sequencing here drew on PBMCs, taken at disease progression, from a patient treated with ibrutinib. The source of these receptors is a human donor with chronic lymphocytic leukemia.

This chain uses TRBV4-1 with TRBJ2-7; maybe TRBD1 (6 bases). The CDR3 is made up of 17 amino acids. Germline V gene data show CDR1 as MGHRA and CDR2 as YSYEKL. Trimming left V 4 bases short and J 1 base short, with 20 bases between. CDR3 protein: CASSPHPGAGRSYEQYF. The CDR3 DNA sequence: TGCGCCAGCAGCCCCCACCCAGGGGCCGGAAGATCCTACGAGCAGTACTTC.

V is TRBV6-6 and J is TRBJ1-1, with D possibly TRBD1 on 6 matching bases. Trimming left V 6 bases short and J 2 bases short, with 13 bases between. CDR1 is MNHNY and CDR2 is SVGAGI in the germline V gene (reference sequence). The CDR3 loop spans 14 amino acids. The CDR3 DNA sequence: TGTGCCAGCAGCCCCGGAGGGGGTAACACTGAAGCTTTCTTT. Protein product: CASSPGGGNTEAFF.

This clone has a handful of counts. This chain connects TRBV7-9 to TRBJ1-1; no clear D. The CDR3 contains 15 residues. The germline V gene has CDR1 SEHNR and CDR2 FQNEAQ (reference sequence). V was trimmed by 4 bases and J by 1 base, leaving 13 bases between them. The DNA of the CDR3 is TGTGCCAGCAGCTATAGTATGGTCAGGAACACTGAAGCTTTCTTT. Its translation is CASSYSMVRNTEAFF.

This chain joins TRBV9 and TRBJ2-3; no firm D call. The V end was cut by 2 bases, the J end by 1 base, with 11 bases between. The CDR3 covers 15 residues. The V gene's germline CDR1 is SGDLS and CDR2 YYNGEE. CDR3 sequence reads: CASSVGRARTDTQYF. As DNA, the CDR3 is TGTGCCAGCAGCGTCGGAAGGGCCCGCACAGATACGCAGTATTTT.

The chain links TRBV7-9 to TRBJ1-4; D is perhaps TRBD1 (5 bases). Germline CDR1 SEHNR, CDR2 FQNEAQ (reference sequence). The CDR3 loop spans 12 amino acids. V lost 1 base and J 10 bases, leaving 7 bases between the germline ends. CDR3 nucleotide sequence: TGTGCCAGCAGCTTAGACCAGGGAAAACTGTTTTTT. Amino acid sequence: CASSLDQGKLFF.

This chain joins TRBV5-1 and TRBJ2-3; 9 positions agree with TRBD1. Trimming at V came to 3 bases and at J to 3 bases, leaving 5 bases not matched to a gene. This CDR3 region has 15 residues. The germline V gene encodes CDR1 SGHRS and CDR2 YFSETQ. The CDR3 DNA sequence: TGCGCCAGCAGCTCCGGGACAGGGCTAACAGATACGCAGTATTTT. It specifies CASSSGTGLTDTQYF. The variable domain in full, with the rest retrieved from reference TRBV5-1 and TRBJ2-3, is KAGVTQTPRYLIKTRGQQVTLSCSPISGHRSVSWYQQTPGQGLQFLFEYFSETQRNKGNFPGRFSGRQFSNSRSEMNVSTLELGDSALYLCASSSGTGLTDTQYFGPGTRLTVL.

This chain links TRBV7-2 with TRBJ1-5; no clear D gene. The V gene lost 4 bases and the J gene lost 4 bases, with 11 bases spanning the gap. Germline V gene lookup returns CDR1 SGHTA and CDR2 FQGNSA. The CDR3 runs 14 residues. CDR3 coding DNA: TGTGCCAGCAGCTCTTTCGACGGGAATCAGCCCCAGCATTTT. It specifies CASSSFDGNQPQHF.

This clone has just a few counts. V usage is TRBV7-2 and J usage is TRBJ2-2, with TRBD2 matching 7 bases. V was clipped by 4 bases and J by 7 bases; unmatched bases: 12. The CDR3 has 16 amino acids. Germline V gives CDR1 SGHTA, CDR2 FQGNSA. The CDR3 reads CASSSLLAIDNGELFF. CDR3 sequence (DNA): TGTGCCAGCAGCTCACTACTAGCGATAGACAACGGGGAGCTGTTTTTT.

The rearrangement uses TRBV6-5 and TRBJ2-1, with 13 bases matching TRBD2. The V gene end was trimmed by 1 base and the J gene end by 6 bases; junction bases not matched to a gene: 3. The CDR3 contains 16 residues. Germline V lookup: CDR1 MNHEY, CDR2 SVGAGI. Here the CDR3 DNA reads TGTGCCAGCAGTTACTGGGGGACTAGCGGGGTCAATGAGCAGTTCTTC. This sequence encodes CASSYWGTSGVNEQFF.

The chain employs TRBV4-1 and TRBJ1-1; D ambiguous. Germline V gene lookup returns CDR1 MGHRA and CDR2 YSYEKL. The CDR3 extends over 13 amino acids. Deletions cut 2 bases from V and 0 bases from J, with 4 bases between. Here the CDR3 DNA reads TGCGCCAGCAGCCAATCCTTGAACACTGAAGCTTTCTTT. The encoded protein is CASSQSLNTEAFF.